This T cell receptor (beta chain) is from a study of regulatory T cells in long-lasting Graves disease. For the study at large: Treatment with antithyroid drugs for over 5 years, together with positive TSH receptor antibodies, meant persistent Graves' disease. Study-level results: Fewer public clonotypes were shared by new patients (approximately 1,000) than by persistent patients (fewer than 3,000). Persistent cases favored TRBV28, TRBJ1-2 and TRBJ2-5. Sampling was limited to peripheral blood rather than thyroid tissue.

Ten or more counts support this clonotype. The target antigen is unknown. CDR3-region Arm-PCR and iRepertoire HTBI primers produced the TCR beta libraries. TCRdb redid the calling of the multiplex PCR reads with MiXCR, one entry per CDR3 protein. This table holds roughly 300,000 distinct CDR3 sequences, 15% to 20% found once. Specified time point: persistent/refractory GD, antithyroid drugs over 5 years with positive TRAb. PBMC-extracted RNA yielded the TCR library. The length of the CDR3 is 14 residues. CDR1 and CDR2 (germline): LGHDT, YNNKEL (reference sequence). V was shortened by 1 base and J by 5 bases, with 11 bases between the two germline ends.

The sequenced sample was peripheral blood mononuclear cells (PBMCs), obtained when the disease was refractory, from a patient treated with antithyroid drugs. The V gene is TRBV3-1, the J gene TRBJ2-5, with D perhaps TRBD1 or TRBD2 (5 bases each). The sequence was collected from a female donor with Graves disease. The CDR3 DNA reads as TGTGCCAGCAGCCAAGGAGGGGTGGTTGAGACCCAGTACTTC. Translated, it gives CASSQGGVVETQYF.